This T cell receptor beta chain was identified during a study of shared clonotypes between healthy human individuals. Study background: Samples came from a couple of female and three male donors aged 18 to 49. General study points: Unshared clonotypes carried lower generation probabilities than those common to all four donors.

The repertoire was sequenced with immunoSEQ multiplex PCR; TCRdb's copy has only in-frame clones and lacks some. The sample comprises over a million clones, around 82% of which are singletons, and roughly 0.61% rests with the top ten. CDR1 and CDR2 (germline): SQVTM, ANQGSEA. Trimming pared 3 bases from V and 1 base from J, leaving 1 base between. This CDR3 region has 12 residues. All donors were healthy HIV-negative adults lacking recent acute infections or vaccinations. This clone showed up just a few times. Its antigen is as yet unknown. The specimen was memory CD4+ T cells from PBMCs. The subset is: CD45RA-negative fraction. The rearrangement joins TRBV29-1 to TRBJ2-6; the D is unclear. This TCR was recovered from a young man in good health. Some clones in this sample may be carry-over from other donors' samples. This CDR3 is CSVDSGANVLTF. Written as DNA, the CDR3 is TGCAGCGTTGATTCTGGGGCCAACGTCCTGACTTTC.